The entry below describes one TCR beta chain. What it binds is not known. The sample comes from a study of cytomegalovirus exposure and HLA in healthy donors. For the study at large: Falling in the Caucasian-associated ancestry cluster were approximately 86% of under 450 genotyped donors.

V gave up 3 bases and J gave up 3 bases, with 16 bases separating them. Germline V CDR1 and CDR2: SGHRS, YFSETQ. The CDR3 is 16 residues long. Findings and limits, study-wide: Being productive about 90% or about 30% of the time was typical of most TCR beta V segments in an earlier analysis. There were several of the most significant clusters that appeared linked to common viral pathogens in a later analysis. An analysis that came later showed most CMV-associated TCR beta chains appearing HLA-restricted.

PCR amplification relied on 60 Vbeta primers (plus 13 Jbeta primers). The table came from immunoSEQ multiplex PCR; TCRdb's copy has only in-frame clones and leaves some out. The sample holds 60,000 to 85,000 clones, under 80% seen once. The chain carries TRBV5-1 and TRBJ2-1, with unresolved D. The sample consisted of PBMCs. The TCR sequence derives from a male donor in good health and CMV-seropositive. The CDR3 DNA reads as TGCGCCAGCAGCTCCGCGGCGACGACCATCTACAATGAGCAGTTCTTC. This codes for CASSSAATTIYNEQFF. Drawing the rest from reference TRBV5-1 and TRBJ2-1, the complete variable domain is KAGVTQTPRYLIKTRGQQVTLSCSPISGHRSVSWYQQTPGQGLQFLFEYFSETQRNKGNFPGRFSGRQFSNSRSEMNVSTLELGDSALYLCASSSAATTIYNEQFFGPGTRLTVL.